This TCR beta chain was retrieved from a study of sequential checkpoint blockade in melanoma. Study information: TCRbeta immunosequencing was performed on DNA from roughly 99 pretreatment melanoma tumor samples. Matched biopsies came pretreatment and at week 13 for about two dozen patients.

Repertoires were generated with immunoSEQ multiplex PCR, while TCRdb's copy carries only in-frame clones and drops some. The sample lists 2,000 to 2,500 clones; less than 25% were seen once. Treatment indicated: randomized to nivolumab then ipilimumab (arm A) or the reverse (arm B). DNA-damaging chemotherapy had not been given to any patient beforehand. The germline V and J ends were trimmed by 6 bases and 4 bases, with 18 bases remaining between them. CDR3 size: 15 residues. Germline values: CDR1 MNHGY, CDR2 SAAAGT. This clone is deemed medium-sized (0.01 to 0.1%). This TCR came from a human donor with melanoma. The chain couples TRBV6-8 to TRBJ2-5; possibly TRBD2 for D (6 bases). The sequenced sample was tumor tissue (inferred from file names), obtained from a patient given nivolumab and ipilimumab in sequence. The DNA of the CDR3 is TGTGCCAGCAGCTCCGGGACTGGGGTCGGAGAGACCCAGTACTTC. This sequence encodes CASSSGTGVGETQYF.